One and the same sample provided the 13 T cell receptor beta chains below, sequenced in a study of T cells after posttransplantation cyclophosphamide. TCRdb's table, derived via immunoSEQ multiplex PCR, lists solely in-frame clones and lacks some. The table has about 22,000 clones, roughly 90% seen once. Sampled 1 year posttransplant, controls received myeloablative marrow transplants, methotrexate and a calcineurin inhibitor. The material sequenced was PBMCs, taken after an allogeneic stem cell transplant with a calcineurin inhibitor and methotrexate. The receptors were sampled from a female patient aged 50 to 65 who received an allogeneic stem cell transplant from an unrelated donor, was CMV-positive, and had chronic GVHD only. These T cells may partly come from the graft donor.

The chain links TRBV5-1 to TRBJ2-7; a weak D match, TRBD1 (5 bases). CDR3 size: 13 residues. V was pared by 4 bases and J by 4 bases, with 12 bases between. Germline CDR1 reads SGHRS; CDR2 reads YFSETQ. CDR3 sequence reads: CASSDQGSYEQYF. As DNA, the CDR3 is TGCGCCAGCAGCGACCAGGGTTCGTACGAGCAGTACTTC.

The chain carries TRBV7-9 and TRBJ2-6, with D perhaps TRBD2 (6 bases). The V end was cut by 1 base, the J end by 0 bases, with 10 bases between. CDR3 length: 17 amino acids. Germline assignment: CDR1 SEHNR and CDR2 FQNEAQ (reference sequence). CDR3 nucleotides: TGTGCCAGCAGCTTAGGGGGACTGGTCTCTGGGGCCAACGTCCTGACTTTC. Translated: CASSLGGLVSGANVLTF.

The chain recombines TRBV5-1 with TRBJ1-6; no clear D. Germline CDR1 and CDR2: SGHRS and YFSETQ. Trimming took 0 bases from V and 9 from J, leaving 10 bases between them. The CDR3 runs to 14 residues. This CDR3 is CASSLEGVSSPLHF. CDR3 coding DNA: TGCGCCAGCAGCTTGGAAGGAGTCAGTTCACCCCTCCACTTT.

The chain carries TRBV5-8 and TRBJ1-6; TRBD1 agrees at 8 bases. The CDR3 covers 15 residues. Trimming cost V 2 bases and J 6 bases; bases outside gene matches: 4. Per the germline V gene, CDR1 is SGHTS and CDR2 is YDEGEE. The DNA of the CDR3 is TGTGCCAGCAGCTTAGGACAGGGTGGTAATTCACCCCTCCACTTT. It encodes CASSLGQGGNSPLHF.

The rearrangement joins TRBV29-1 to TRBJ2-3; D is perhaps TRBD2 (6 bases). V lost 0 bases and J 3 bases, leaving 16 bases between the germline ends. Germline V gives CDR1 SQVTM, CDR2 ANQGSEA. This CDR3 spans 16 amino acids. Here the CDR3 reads CSVEDLGTSETDTQYF. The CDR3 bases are TGCAGCGTTGAAGATCTAGGGACTTCTGAGACAGATACGCAGTATTTT.

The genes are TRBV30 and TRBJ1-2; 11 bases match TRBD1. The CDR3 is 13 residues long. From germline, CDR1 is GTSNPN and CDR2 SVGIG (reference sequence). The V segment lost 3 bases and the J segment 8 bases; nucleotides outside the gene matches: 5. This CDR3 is CAWSPGTGGGYTF. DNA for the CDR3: TGTGCCTGGAGCCCCGGGACAGGGGGAGGCTACACCTTC.

In DNA, the CDR3 is TGTGCCAGCAGCGGGGGACAGGGTGTATACAATGAGCAGTTCTTC. Translation gives CASSGGQGVYNEQFF. The chain couples TRBV5-4 to TRBJ2-1, with 9 bases identical to TRBD1. The CDR3 extends over 15 amino acids. Unmatched junction bases numbered 6, after V lost 4 bases and J lost 4 bases. The germline CDR1 and CDR2 sequences are SGHNT and YYREEE (reference sequence).

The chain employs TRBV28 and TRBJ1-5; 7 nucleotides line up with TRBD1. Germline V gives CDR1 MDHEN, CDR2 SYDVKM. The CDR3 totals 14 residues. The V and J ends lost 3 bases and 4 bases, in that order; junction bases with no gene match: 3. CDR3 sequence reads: CASSFMTGNQPQHF. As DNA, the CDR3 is TGTGCCAGCAGTTTCATGACAGGGAATCAGCCCCAGCATTTT. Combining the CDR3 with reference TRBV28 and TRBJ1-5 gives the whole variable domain DVKVTQSSRYLVKRTGEKVFLECVQDMDHENMFWYRQDPGLGLRLIYFSYDVKMKEKGDIPEGYSVSREKKERFSLILESASTNQTSMYLCASSFMTGNQPQHFGDGTRLSIL.

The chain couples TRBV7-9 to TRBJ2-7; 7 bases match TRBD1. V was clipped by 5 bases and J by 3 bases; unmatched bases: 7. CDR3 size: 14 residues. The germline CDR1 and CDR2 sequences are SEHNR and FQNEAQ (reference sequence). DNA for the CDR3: TGTGCCAGCAGCCACACAGGGGTCCTCTACGAGCAGTACTTC. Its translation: CASSHTGVLYEQYF.

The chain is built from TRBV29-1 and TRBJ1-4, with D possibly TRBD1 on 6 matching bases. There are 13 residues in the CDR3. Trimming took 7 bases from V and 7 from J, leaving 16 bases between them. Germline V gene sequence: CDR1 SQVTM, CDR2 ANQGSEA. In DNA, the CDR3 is TGCAGCGCCCTCGAGGGGGGGGGTGAAAAACTGTTTTTT. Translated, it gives CSALEGGGEKLFF.

The CDR3 sequence: CASSPDRGRGRPRGGEQFF. The DNA of the CDR3 is TGTGCCAGCAGTCCCGACAGGGGCCGAGGGCGCCCAAGGGGTGGTGAGCAGTTCTTC. This chain connects TRBV27 to TRBJ2-1; TRBD1 agrees at 8 bases. The CDR3 totals 19 residues. The V gene's germline CDR1 is MNHEY and CDR2 SMNVEV (reference sequence). V lost 5 bases to trimming and J lost 9 bases; unmatched junction nucleotides: 24.

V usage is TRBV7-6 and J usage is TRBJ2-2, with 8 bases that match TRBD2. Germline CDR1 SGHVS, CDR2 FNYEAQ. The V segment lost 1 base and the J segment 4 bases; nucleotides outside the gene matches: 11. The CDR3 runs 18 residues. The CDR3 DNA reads TGTGCCAGCAGCTTAGGTGTTAGCGGGGCCCTATTCACCGGGGAGCTGTTTTTT. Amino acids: CASSLGVSGALFTGELFF.

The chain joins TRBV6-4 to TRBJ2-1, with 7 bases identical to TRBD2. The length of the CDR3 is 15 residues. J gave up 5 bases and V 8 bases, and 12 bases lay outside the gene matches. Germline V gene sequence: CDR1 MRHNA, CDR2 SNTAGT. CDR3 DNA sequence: TGTGCCAGCGCCCAGGACGGGAGCGGGAACAATGAGCAGTTCTTC. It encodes CASAQDGSGNNEQFF.